This T cell receptor beta chain stems from a study of cytomegalovirus exposure and HLA in healthy donors. The PCR had 60 Vbeta and 13 Jbeta primers. Clones were sequenced by immunoSEQ multiplex PCR, and TCRdb holds only the in-frame ones, with some missing. This sample has about 110,000 clones; roughly 12% occur once, and the top ten carry roughly 15%. Study findings and constraints: Indistinguishable V segments, including TRBV6-2 and TRBV6-3, were excluded. Trimming of TCR beta V- and J-genes showed a link, identified in a later analysis, to a missense DCLRE1C variant.

CDR1 SGHKS and CDR2 YYEKEE come from the germline V gene (reference sequence). The CDR3 has 14 residues. V lost 2 bases, J lost 5 bases, and 11 bases lay in between. In regard to this clone: The antigen is unknown.

The sequenced sample consisted of PBMCs. V is TRBV5-5 and J is TRBJ1-5; D is unresolved. The TCR comes from a man aged 40-50 years in good health and CMV-seropositive. CDR3 coding DNA: TGTGCCAGCAGCTTTATGGGAGGTGATCAGCCCCAGCATTTT. It codes for CASSFMGGDQPQHF.